A selection of T cell receptor beta chains follows, all from one sample in a study of spatial heterogeneity in lung cancer. TCRdb re-analysed the 5' RACE reads in MiXCR, keeping a single row per CDR3 protein. Of just under 45,000 distinct CDR3 sequences in the sample, approximately 22% are singletons; the top ten hold approximately 6.8%. Here the sequenced sample was PBMCs, taken at follow-up. All receptors derive from a female donor with early-stage non-small cell lung cancer. Each CDR3 is given with its conserved first and last residue. Each record gives: clone size, D gene, V gene, J gene, CDR3 protein, CDR3 DNA. D genes are given only for firm matches. Size values are once, few and many counts, or a class for expanded clones, and some rows have none.

.	.	TRBV7-9	TRBJ2-1	CASSLAPTNEQFF	TGTGCCAGCAGCTTAGCGCCTACAAATGAGCAGTTCTTC
many	TRBD2	TRBV5-1	TRBJ2-3	CASKAGVSTDTQYF	TGCGCCAGCAAGGCGGGAGTTTCCACAGATACGCAGTATTTT
many	TRBD2	TRBV2	TRBJ2-5	CASTGSGRETQYF	TGTGCCAGCACCGGGAGCGGGAGAGAGACCCAGTACTTC
once	.	TRBV19	TRBJ2-2	CASSEAPDTGELFF	TGTGCCAGTAGTGAGGCCCCTGACACCGGGGAGCTGTTTTTT
.	.	TRBV3-1	TRBJ2-7	CASSQGASSREQYF	TGTGCCAGCAGCCAAGGCGCCAGCAGTAGGGAGCAGTACTTC
medium-sized	TRBD1	TRBV7-6	TRBJ1-2	CASSSGTGGDGYTF	TGTGCCAGCAGCTCCGGGACAGGGGGCGATGGCTACACCTTC
once	.	TRBV20-1	TRBJ2-5	CSARVAFRETQYF	TGCAGTGCTAGAGTTGCCTTTCGGGAGACCCAGTACTTC
.	TRBD1	TRBV7-9	TRBJ2-5	CASSLGDRGSETQYF	TGTGCCAGCAGCTTGGGCGACAGGGGATCGGAGACCCAGTACTTC
few	TRBD2	TRBV20-1	TRBJ2-1	CSARTGLAGREQFF	TGCAGTGCTAGAACCGGACTAGCCGGTCGGGAGCAGTTCTTC
many	TRBD2	TRBV5-1	TRBJ2-3	CASGAAGGGTDTQYF	TGCGCCAGCGGCGCGGCGGGAGGAGGCACAGATACGCAGTATTTT
.	.	TRBV19	TRBJ2-1	CACRGAHNEQFF	TGTGCCTGCAGGGGGGCCCACAATGAGCAGTTCTTC